This record covers a single T cell receptor (beta chain). The J segment lost 0 bases and the V segment lost 0 bases, leaving 5 bases of the junction unmatched. This CDR3 comprises 18 residues. Germline V gene lookup returns CDR1 SGHRS and CDR2 YFSETQ. Original processing methods: Using reference gene primer amplification, nucleated cell counts were estimated. Method: immunoSEQ multiplex PCR; TCRdb's copy keeps in-frame clones and lacks some. V, J and clone size are taken as reported in that table, and D and trimming were inferred from the DNA itself. Here the sample spans roughly 230,000 clones, approximately 80% being singletons. These data belong to a study of blood T cell repertoires in COVID-19.

The receptor was derived from a woman aged 50 to 60 with acute or convalescent COVID-19. Sequencing used peripheral blood. The chain is built from TRBV5-1 and TRBJ2-1; 11 bases agree with TRBD2. The CDR3 spells CASSLASGGLSSYNEQFF. The CDR3 DNA sequence: TGCGCCAGCAGCTTGGCTAGCGGGGGGCTGAGCTCCTACAATGAGCAGTTCTTC.